These 32 T cell receptor beta chains share one sample of origin, sequenced in a study of blood T cells in healthy people across ages (dated by TCRdb to 2014 to 2015). Library preparation used 5' RACE. Sequencing relied on an Illumina HiSeq 2500. The second PCR ran for roughly 7 to 11 cycles and used a J-beta primer mix along with a sample-barcoded 5' primer. Clones were called with MiXCR by TCRdb after fastp trimmed the public reads at Q25, and only in-frame beta chains were retained. Entries that share a CDR3 protein sequence are merged under the most common genes and DNA. The sample has about 760,000 distinct CDR3 sequences on record, approximately 25% of them singletons. 9.4% of the sample lies in the top ten. A further study also used this sample, focusing on T cells of mothers and their children.

The specimen sequenced was blood. Source of these receptors: a boy aged 5-17 years in good health.

This clonotype was seen more than once but under ten times. The chain combines TRBV7-9 with TRBJ2-3; no clear D gene. The CDR3 runs to 13 residues. V was shortened by 5 bases and J by 3 bases, with 9 bases between the two germline ends. Germline assignment: CDR1 SEHNR and CDR2 FQNEAQ (reference sequence). CDR3 DNA sequence: TGTGCCAGCAGCGCGCGGATGACAGATACGCAGTATTTT. This sequence encodes CASSARMTDTQYF.

This chain joins TRBV4-3 and TRBJ1-5; D gene unclear. This CDR3 comprises 17 residues. Trimming shortened V by 0 bases and J by 1 base, and 13 bases separated the two germline ends. The germline V gene has CDR1 LGHNA and CDR2 YSLEER. In DNA form, the CDR3 reads TGCGCCAGCAGCCAAGAGCTCTCCGTGTCGAGCAATCAGCCCCAGCATTTT. It specifies CASSQELSVSSNQPQHF.

The sample holds a few counts of this clonotype. This chain connects TRBV29-1 to TRBJ2-1, with TRBD2 matching over 12 bases. Germline V lookup: CDR1 SQVTM, CDR2 ANQGSEA. V was pared by 6 bases and J by 7 bases, with 7 bases of the junction left unmatched. This CDR3 has 14 residues. This chain's CDR3 is CSVELAGGENEQFF. CDR3 sequence (DNA): TGCAGCGTGGAGCTAGCGGGGGGGGAGAATGAGCAGTTCTTC.

This clonotype was picked up a small number of times. The genes are TRBV29-1 and TRBJ2-2; TRBD1 aligns across 7 bases. The germline gives CDR1 SQVTM, CDR2 ANQGSEA. The V gene end was trimmed by 6 bases and the J gene end by 2 bases; junction bases not matched to a gene: 6. The length of the CDR3 is 14 residues. The CDR3: CSVRTGRNTGELFF. Here the CDR3 DNA reads TGCAGCGTCCGGACAGGCCGAAACACCGGGGAGCTGTTTTTT.

The table lists this clonotype with a few counts. The chain is built from TRBV10-3 and TRBJ2-7, with D maybe TRBD2 (5 bases). Per germline, CDR1 ENHRY and CDR2 SYGVKD. The CDR3 covers 15 residues. Trimming took off 0 bases at V and 0 bases at J, with 9 bases between the two ends. CDR3 in DNA: TGTGCCATCAGTGAGTCGGAGGCCGGCTCCTACGAGCAGTACTTC. Protein: CAISESEAGSYEQYF.

CDR3 in DNA: TGCGCCAGCAGCCAACAGGGGGATCCCACTTATGGCTACACCTTC. Translated: CASSQQGDPTYGYTF. This sequence joins TRBV5-1 and TRBJ1-2; 8 bases are a match to TRBD1. Germline V gives CDR1 SGHRS, CDR2 YFSETQ. V lost 4 bases to trimming and J lost 5 bases; unmatched junction nucleotides: 10. This CDR3 contains 15 residues.

The table lists this clonotype with a few counts. The genes are TRBV4-1 and TRBJ2-7; 8 bases are shared with TRBD1. Germline values: CDR1 MGHRA, CDR2 YSYEKL. V was clipped by 4 bases and J by 6 bases; unmatched bases: 5. There are 13 residues in the CDR3. The CDR3 nucleotides read TGCGCCAGCAGCCGAGGACAGGGTATCGAGCAGTACTTC. Its translation is CASSRGQGIEQYF.

J is TRBJ2-3 and V is TRBV3-1, with TRBD2 identical over 14 bases. The trim removed 0 bases at V and 10 bases at J, leaving 6 bases unmatched. The CDR3 extends over 16 amino acids. Germline CDR1 LGHDT, CDR2 YNNKEL (reference sequence). The CDR3 bases are TGTGCCAGCAGCCAAGAGGGACTAGCGGGAGACCTGGCGCAGTATTTT. It yields the protein CASSQEGLAGDLAQYF.

This clonotype was seen a handful of times. This sequence joins TRBV5-6 and TRBJ2-1, with no clear D. Germline V gene lookup returns CDR1 SGHDT and CDR2 YYEEEE. The CDR3 spans 13 residues. V shed 4 bases and J shed 3 bases, with 8 bases lying between them. The CDR3 sequence: CASSPLDYNEQFF. Here the CDR3 DNA reads TGTGCCAGCAGCCCCTTGGACTACAATGAGCAGTTCTTC.

This clonotype was found a few times. The J gene is TRBJ1-1, the V gene TRBV20-1; no clear D gene. The CDR3 spans 15 residues. The germline V and J ends were trimmed by 0 bases and 3 bases, with 14 bases remaining between them. The germline gives CDR1 DFQATT, CDR2 SNEGSKA (reference sequence). The CDR3: CSARDQEGRHTEAFF. In nucleotides, the CDR3 is TGCAGTGCTAGAGATCAGGAAGGGAGACACACTGAAGCTTTCTTT.

This clonotype was found a few times. The genes are TRBV21-1 and TRBJ2-1; TRBD2 is taken as the D call from the table, unchecked against the DNA. TRBV21-1 counts as a pseudogene. The CDR3 is 19 amino acids. The CDR3 DNA reads TGTGCCAGCAGCAAAGCAAGGAGGATGTCTAGCGGGACCTACAATGAGCAGTTCTTC. It specifies CASSKARRMSSGTYNEQFF.

The CDR3 here is CASSFGYYEQYF. CDR3 DNA: TGTGCCAGCAGTTTTGGGTATTACGAGCAGTACTTC. The V and J genes are TRBV6-2 or TRBV6-3 and TRBJ2-7; D uncertain. Trimming shortened V by 4 bases and J by 4 bases, and 8 bases separated the two germline ends. In germline, CDR1 is MNHEY, CDR2 SVGEGT. The CDR3 has 12 residues.

This chain joins TRBV29-1 and TRBJ2-5; TRBD2 matches at 8 bases. Germline V gene sequence: CDR1 SQVTM, CDR2 ANQGSEA. The CDR3 contains 14 residues. Unmatched junction bases numbered 8, after V lost 7 bases and J lost 1 base. The CDR3 loop reads CSAEGLEGQETQYF. CDR3 sequence (DNA): TGCAGCGCTGAGGGACTAGAGGGCCAAGAGACCCAGTACTTC.

This chain uses TRBV6-6 with TRBJ2-4; D remains unclear. CDR3 length equals 13 residues. Germline-derived CDR1 and CDR2 are MNHNY and SVGAGI (reference sequence). Trimming cost V 6 bases and J 1 base, with 7 bases left between them. CDR3 region: CASSPEAKNIQYF. The CDR3 region has the DNA TGTGCCAGCAGCCCGGAGGCCAAAAACATTCAGTACTTC.

The chain has TRBV10-3 and TRBJ2-3; TRBD1 matches 8 bases. The CDR3 is 12 residues long. The ends lost 9 bases at V and 5 bases at J; junction bases unmatched: 4. Germline CDR1 and CDR2: ENHRY and SYGVKD. CDR3 residues: CAIGQGEDTQYF. CDR3 DNA sequence: TGTGCCATAGGACAGGGTGAAGATACGCAGTATTTT.

The genes are TRBV28 and TRBJ2-1; a weak D match, TRBD1 (5 bases). The end of the DNA fits TRBJ2-7 better, so the J call may be wrong. This CDR3 has 16 residues. Germline V gene data show CDR1 as MDHEN and CDR2 as SYDVKM. CDR3: CASSSRWGSPSYEQYF. As DNA, the CDR3 is TGTGCCAGCAGTTCCCGGTGGGGCTCCCCTTCCTACGAGCAGTACTTC.

This clonotype has only a few counts. This rearrangement joins TRBV4-1 to TRBJ1-4, with D possibly being TRBD1 (6 bases). Germline values: CDR1 MGHRA, CDR2 YSYEKL. There are 14 residues in the CDR3. Between the trimmed V and J ends, which lost 3 bases and 7 bases, there was a span of 12 bases. As DNA, the CDR3 is TGCGCCAGCAGCCAGCCGGGACAAAGTGAAAAACTGTTTTTT. Encoded protein: CASSQPGQSEKLFF.

This clonotype was observed a handful of times. This chain links TRBV7-2 with TRBJ2-7; weak D call: TRBD1 (6 bases). The CDR3 has 16 residues. Trimming shortened V by 3 bases and J by 0 bases, and 15 bases separated the two germline ends. Per the germline V gene, CDR1 is SGHTA and CDR2 is FQGNSA. CDR3: CASSFLADSPSYEQYF. CDR3 DNA sequence: TGTGCCAGCAGCTTTTTGGCGGACAGTCCCTCCTACGAGCAGTACTTC. Variable domain in full (rest from reference TRBV7-2 and TRBJ2-7): GAGVSQSPSNKVTEKGKDVELRCDPISGHTALYWYRQSLGQGLEFLIYFQGNSAPDKSGLPSDRFSAERTGGSVSTLTIQRTQQEDSAVYLCASSFLADSPSYEQYFGPGTRLTVT.

The rearrangement links TRBV11-2 to TRBJ2-1; 9 bases agree with TRBD2. The CDR3 runs to 14 residues. V shed 1 base and J 9 bases; nucleotides not matched to a gene: 4. CDR1 and CDR2 from the germline V gene are SGHAT and FQNNGV. The CDR3 region is CASSLVGLAIEQFF. For the CDR3, the DNA is TGTGCCAGCAGCTTAGTGGGACTAGCTATTGAGCAGTTCTTC.

The table lists this clonotype with a count of one. The J gene is TRBJ1-1, the V gene TRBV5-1; D is uncertain. V lost 7 bases, J lost 1 base, and 11 bases lay in between. This CDR3 is built from 13 residues. The germline V gene has CDR1 SGHRS and CDR2 YFSETQ. CDR3 loop: CASANGGNTEAFF. The CDR3 coding sequence is TGCGCCAGCGCCAATGGCGGGAACACTGAAGCTTTCTTT. Full variable domain (missing parts from reference TRBV5-1 and TRBJ1-1): KAGVTQTPRYLIKTRGQQVTLSCSPISGHRSVSWYQQTPGQGLQFLFEYFSETQRNKGNFPGRFSGRQFSNSRSEMNVSTLELGDSALYLCASANGGNTEAFFGQGTRLTVV.

This chain joins TRBV12-3 or TRBV12-4 and TRBJ2-5; maybe TRBD1 (6 bases). The DNA end lines up better with TRBJ2-7; the J call may be wrong. The CDR3 runs 12 residues. This chain's CDR3 is CASSLPQGEQYF. The CDR3 coding sequence is TGTGCCAGCAGTTTACCACAGGGCGAGCAGTACTTC.

This clonotype has just a few counts. CDR3 bases: TGCAGCGTTTTAGACGGCTACGAGCAGTACTTC. Translating gives CSVLDGYEQYF. The rearrangement joins TRBV29-1 to TRBJ2-7; no clear D. V dropped 5 bases and J dropped 3 bases, with 8 bases sitting between them. Germline V gene lookup returns CDR1 SQVTM and CDR2 ANQGSEA. The CDR3 totals 11 residues.

This clonotype was detected many times. CDR3 sequence reads: CASSRGTEETQYF. The CDR3 DNA follows: TGCGCCAGCAGCCGAGGGACGGAAGAGACCCAGTACTTC. This rearrangement joins TRBV4-3 to TRBJ2-5; D may correspond to TRBD1 or TRBD2 (5 bases each). CDR1 and CDR2 from the germline V gene are LGHNA and YSLEER. V was cut by 4 bases and J by 3 bases, with 9 bases left in between. This CDR3 has 13 amino acids.

V and J are TRBV30 and TRBJ2-5, with D possibly being TRBD1 or TRBD2 (5 bases each). Germline V gene sequence: CDR1 GTSNPN, CDR2 SVGIG (reference sequence). The CDR3 sequence is 13 residues long. V lost 3 bases to trimming and J lost 3 bases, with 11 bases between them. The DNA for the CDR3 is TGTGCCTGGAGCCGGGACGGAGAAGAGACCCAGTACTTC. Amino acids: CAWSRDGEETQYF.

The chain couples TRBV7-2 to TRBJ1-4; D is uncertain. V lost 2 bases, J lost 5 bases, and 9 bases lay in between. There are 14 residues in the CDR3. Looked up from germline, CDR1 is SGHTA and CDR2 is FQGNSA. The CDR3 region is CASSLRTLNEKLFF. CDR3 nucleotides: TGTGCCAGCAGCTTAAGAACCCTGAATGAAAAACTGTTTTTT.

This clonotype was recorded a few times. V usage is TRBV3-1 and J usage is TRBJ1-4; D is possibly TRBD1 (5 bases). V lost 1 base and J 2 bases, leaving 14 bases between the germline ends. This CDR3 comprises 17 residues. CDR1 and CDR2 from the germline V gene are LGHDT and YNNKEL (reference sequence). CDR3 nucleotide sequence: TGTGCCAGCAGCCAAGTTTACCGGGGGTTGACTAATGAAAAACTGTTTTTT. It specifies CASSQVYRGLTNEKLFF.

This clonotype was counted at least ten times. Germline and junction disagree at one end, which may indicate a read error. The CDR3 DNA reads TGCGCTAGCAGCTTGGCAGCGGGGGATTACAATGAGCAGTTCTTC. As protein: CASSLAAGDYNEQFF. V is TRBV7-7 and J is TRBJ2-1; TRBD2 matches at 8 bases. Looked up from germline, CDR1 is SSHAT and CDR2 is FNYEAQ (reference sequence). The CDR3 is 15 amino acids.

For the CDR3, the DNA is TGCGCCAGCAGCCAAGGCCTAGCGGGAGGGCTTGAGCAGTTCTTC. Translating gives CASSQGLAGGLEQFF. The rearrangement uses TRBV4-1 and TRBJ2-1, with 12 nucleotides matching TRBD2. This CDR3 comprises 15 residues. The V gene's germline CDR1 is MGHRA and CDR2 YSYEKL. Trimming cost V 1 base and J 9 bases; bases outside gene matches: 4.

The chain uses TRBV3-1 and TRBJ2-1; 9 bases agree with TRBD1. This CDR3 contains 15 residues. The V and J ends lost 0 bases and 7 bases, in that order; junction bases with no gene match: 4. Per the germline V gene, CDR1 is LGHDT and CDR2 is YNNKEL (reference sequence). In DNA form, the CDR3 reads TGTGCCAGCAGCCAAGAGGACAGGGGAGAAAATGAGCAGTTCTTC. The encoded protein is CASSQEDRGENEQFF.

V usage is TRBV12-3 or TRBV12-4 and J usage is TRBJ2-1, with D possibly TRBD1 on 6 matching bases. The V gene lost 8 bases and the J gene lost 12 bases, with 26 bases spanning the gap. This CDR3 has 15 residues. The CDR3 region is CASAPTGRFSPGQFF. The CDR3 region has the DNA TGTGCCAGCGCACCGACAGGTCGGTTTAGTCCTGGGCAGTTCTTC.

In its sample, this clonotype was seen a few times. The chain carries TRBV6-2 or TRBV6-3 and TRBJ2-7, with D perhaps TRBD1 (5 bases). From germline, CDR1 is MNHEY and CDR2 SVGEGT. V was shortened by 6 bases and J by 2 bases, with 11 bases between the two germline ends. This CDR3 has 13 amino acids. CDR3 DNA sequence: TGTGCCAGCAGCCCGGACACCCCCTACGAGCAGTACTTC. The encoded protein is CASSPDTPYEQYF.

Only one count was recorded for this clonotype. V gene TRBV29-1 combines with J gene TRBJ1-2, with TRBD1 identical over 7 bases. The CDR3 runs 12 residues. After removal of 6 bases from V and 3 bases from J, the junction contained 4 bases not matched to a gene. CDR1 and CDR2 (germline): SQVTM, ANQGSEA. As DNA, the CDR3 is TGCAGCGTGGGCGACAGGGACTATGGCTACACCTTC. Encoded protein: CSVGDRDYGYTF.